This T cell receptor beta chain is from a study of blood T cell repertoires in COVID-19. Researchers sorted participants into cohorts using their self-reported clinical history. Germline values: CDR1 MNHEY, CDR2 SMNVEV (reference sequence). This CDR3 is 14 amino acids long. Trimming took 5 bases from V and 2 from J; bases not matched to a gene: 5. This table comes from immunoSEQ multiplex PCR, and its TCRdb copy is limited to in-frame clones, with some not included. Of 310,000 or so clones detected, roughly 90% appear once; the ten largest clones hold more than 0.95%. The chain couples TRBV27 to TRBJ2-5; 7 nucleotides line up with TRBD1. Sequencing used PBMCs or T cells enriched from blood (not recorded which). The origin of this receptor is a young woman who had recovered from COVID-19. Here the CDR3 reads CASSPWDRQETQYF. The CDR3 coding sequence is TGTGCCAGCAGTCCCTGGGACAGACAAGAGACCCAGTACTTC.